This paragraph covers one TCR beta chain sequence. Its antigen is currently not known. Base qualities are missing; no much larger clone stands one base away. Donors formed part of the validation cohort, which comprised 120 or so subjects and was distinct from the first cohort of 690 or so subjects. Library method: the immunoSEQ multiplex PCR assay. As for how the authors treated the data: A statistical classification framework was built for diagnosing cytomegalovirus status from the catalog of TCR beta chain sequences. TCRdb took over this immuneACCESS table, retaining in-frame rearrangements with V and J assigned. Such tables are incomplete; in checked studies, under half of the missing clones stem from an unresolved V gene, and the remainder is unexplained. V and J calls and clone size follow that table, whereas D and trimming were derived from the DNA. Present in this sample are under 300,000 clones, approximately 86% of which were seen just once. Around 1.2% of the sample goes to the ten largest clones.

This specimen comes from a study of cytomegalovirus exposure and HLA in healthy donors (dated by TCRdb to 2016 to 2017). Context from the whole study: According to a later analysis, the 120 validation repertoires were produced on the same platform as the roughly 700 repertoires of the first cohort. The study was designed to test whether signatures of past pathogen exposure could be identified by cataloging public T cell receptors. In addition to the first cohort of roughly 700 subjects, a separate validation cohort of 120 different subjects was used. High-throughput TCR immunosequencing, statistical association of individual TCRs with disease status, and machine learning were combined to predict cytomegalovirus infection status. Beyond this particular receptor, the publication reports: The classifier was reported to diagnose cytomegalovirus status with high specificity and sensitivity in both the original and validation cohorts. Most TCR sequences were observed very rarely across donors, whereas some public TCRs were present in many individuals. The study gave a list of around 170 TCR beta chains associated with cytomegalovirus. A later analysis had no HLA typing for the validation cohort, so co-occurrence there was scored across all 130 or so repertoires. A later analysis found that TCRs clustered in the first cohort also tended to co-occur in the 130 or so validation repertoires, with 94% of cluster scores above 0. The authors suggested that the approach could potentially be extended to other disease states and immunological phenotypes. A few of the identified cytomegalovirus-associated TCR beta chains were confirmed in vitro to be specific for cytomegalovirus antigens.

In the germline V gene (reference sequence), CDR1 corresponds to LNHDA and CDR2 to SQIVND. V is trimmed back by 6 bases and J by 4 bases, and the junction contains 11 bases that no gene match accounts for. The CDR3 sequence holds 15 residues, the cysteine and phenylalanine included. Of the read, only the CDR3 DNA is kept; its 45 bases are in frame from base 1. The sample was PBMCs. The V and J segments used are TRBV19 and TRBJ1-2, with 7 bases in between that match TRBD1. The receptor's source is a woman aged 30 to 39 in good health and CMV-seropositive. The DNA sequence follows: TGTGCCAGTAGGTTGACAGGGACACTAGGCTATGGCTACACCTTC. Protein translation: CASRLTGTLGYGYTF.